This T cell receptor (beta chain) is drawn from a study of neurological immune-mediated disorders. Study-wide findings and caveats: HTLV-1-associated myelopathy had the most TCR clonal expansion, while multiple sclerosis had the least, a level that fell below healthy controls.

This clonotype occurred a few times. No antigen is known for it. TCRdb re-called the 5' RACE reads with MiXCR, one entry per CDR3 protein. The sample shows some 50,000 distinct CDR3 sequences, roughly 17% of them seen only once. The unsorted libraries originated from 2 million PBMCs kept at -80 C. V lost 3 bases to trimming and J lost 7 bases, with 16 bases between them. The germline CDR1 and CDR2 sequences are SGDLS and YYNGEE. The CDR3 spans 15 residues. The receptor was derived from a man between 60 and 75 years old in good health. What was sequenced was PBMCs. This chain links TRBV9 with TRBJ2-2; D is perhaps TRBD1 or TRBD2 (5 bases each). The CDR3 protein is CASSARAQGVGELFF. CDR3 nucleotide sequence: TGTGCCAGCAGCGCAAGGGCTCAGGGAGTCGGGGAGCTGTTTTTT.